This paragraph reports one T cell receptor beta chain. Data came from immunoSEQ multiplex PCR; TCRdb stores just in-frame clones and leaves some out. The table includes about 100,000 clones, approximately 94% detected once. The record originates from a study of T cell changes during pregnancy in multiple sclerosis. Trimming at V came to 7 bases and at J to 7 bases, leaving 10 bases not matched to a gene. There are 16 residues in the CDR3. Per germline, CDR1 MNHNY and CDR2 SVGAGI (reference sequence). The starting material was peripheral blood, obtained before pregnancy. The chain has TRBV6-6 and TRBJ2-2, with 12 positions matching TRBD1. The sequence came from a female donor with multiple sclerosis, enrolled in a pregnancy study. This CDR3 is CASIQGDRGHGGELFF. CDR3 nucleotides: TGTGCCAGCATCCAAGGGGACAGGGGGCATGGCGGGGAGCTGTTTTTT.